The following is a TCR beta chain sequence with its context. The assay was immunoSEQ multiplex PCR, and TCRdb's table has in-frame clones only and misses some. This table holds 210,000 or so clones, roughly nine tenths found once. Looked up from germline, CDR1 is SNHLY and CDR2 is FYNNEI. The CDR3 runs 15 residues. Trimming removed 5 bases at V and 1 base at J, with 14 bases between. This sample was included in a study of control samples from healthy donors and cancer patients. The source material was blood. V and J are TRBV2 and TRBJ2-5; a weak D match, TRBD2 (5 bases). This TCR was sampled from a man aged 25-45 years in good health. CDR3 residues: CASSTNVGAQETQYF. In DNA, the CDR3 is TGTGCCAGCAGTACAAATGTGGGAGCCCAAGAGACCCAGTACTTC.